Each of the 21 T cell receptor beta chains below was sequenced from the same sample in a study of T cell repertoires in cytomegalovirus infection. TCRdb recomputed calls from the reads with MiXCR, one row per CDR3 protein. The profile shows approximately 190,000 distinct CDR3 sequences, roughly 27% of them singletons. Sequences were obtained from PBMCs. These receptors were collected from a human donor in good health (CMV status not recorded). Some clones in this sample may be carry-over from other donors' samples.

The V and J genes are TRBV15 and TRBJ1-1, with D hard to call. Per germline, CDR1 LNHNV and CDR2 YYDKDF (reference sequence). The CDR3 covers 15 residues. V was cut by 0 bases and J by 0 bases, with 8 bases left in between. The DNA for the CDR3 is TGTGCCACCAGCAGAGATCGGAGCATGAACACTGAAGCTTTCTTT. Translated, it gives CATSRDRSMNTEAFF.

This rearrangement joins TRBV7-2 to TRBJ2-7; D tentatively fits TRBD1 or TRBD2 (5 bases each). Trimming pared 7 bases from V and 7 bases from J, leaving 20 bases between. The germline CDR1 and CDR2 sequences are SGHTA and FQGNSA. CDR3 length: 14 residues. CDR3 coding DNA: TGTGCCAGCACCAAGGGACGGGTTCGTGGGGAGCAGTACTTC. As protein: CASTKGRVRGEQYF.

This chain connects TRBV19 to TRBJ2-2, with D uncertain. CDR1 is LNHDA, CDR2 SQIVND, per germline (reference sequence). V was shortened by 1 base and J by 1 base, with 4 bases between the two germline ends. This CDR3 contains 14 residues. The CDR3 loop reads CASSIGQNTGELFF. The CDR3 DNA reads TGTGCCAGTAGTATAGGACAGAACACCGGGGAGCTGTTTTTT.

The J gene is TRBJ1-1, the V gene TRBV7-2; no definite D call. CDR1 is SGHTA, CDR2 FQGNSA, per germline. This CDR3 contains 14 residues. Trimming shortened V by 7 bases and J by 3 bases, and 15 bases separated the two germline ends. CDR3 residues: CASKQQSGDTEAFF. DNA for the CDR3: TGTGCCAGCAAGCAACAGAGTGGGGACACTGAAGCTTTCTTT.

The chain links TRBV24-1 to TRBJ2-3; TRBD2 might be the D (5 bases). With 5 bases removed from V and 2 bases from J, the gap between germline ends came to 10 bases. The CDR3 loop spans 14 amino acids. CDR1 is KGHDR, CDR2 SFDVKD, per germline. The CDR3 DNA reads as TGTGCCACCAGTGCCCACGGGGACACAGATACGCAGTATTTT. Amino acids: CATSAHGDTDTQYF.

V is TRBV6-8 and J is TRBJ1-1; no definite D call. The CDR3 totals 13 residues. Germline V gene data show CDR1 as MNHGY and CDR2 as SAAAGT. The V end was cut by 1 base, the J end by 3 bases, with 6 bases between. This chain's CDR3 is CASSYYRYTEAFF. The CDR3 DNA sequence: TGTGCCAGCAGTTACTACAGATACACTGAAGCTTTCTTT.

The V gene is TRBV7-3, the J gene TRBJ2-7; D is tentatively TRBD1 or TRBD2 (5 bases each). Germline V gives CDR1 SGHTA, CDR2 FQGTGA. The CDR3 extends over 14 amino acids. Trimming took 5 bases from V and 0 from J, leaving 11 bases between them. Written as DNA, the CDR3 is TGTGCCAGCAGCCCAGGGACCGACTCCTACGAGCAGTACTTC. This codes for CASSPGTDSYEQYF.

This clonotype came up a few times. The genes are TRBV6-2 or TRBV6-3 and TRBJ1-2; D unresolved. Germline values: CDR1 MNHEY, CDR2 SVGEGT. Trimming left V 6 bases short and J 0 bases short, with 8 bases between. This CDR3 is 13 amino acids long. CDR3 nucleotides: TGTGCCAGCAGGGCGGCTACTAACTATGGCTACACCTTC. It specifies CASRAATNYGYTF.

The chain is built from TRBV7-2 and TRBJ2-7, with D maybe TRBD2 (6 bases). Looked up from germline, CDR1 is SGHTA and CDR2 is FQGNSA. V dropped 6 bases and J dropped 6 bases, with 15 bases sitting between them. This CDR3 contains 13 residues. This CDR3 reads CASSLMREAEQYF. CDR3 DNA sequence: TGTGCCAGCAGTCTTATGAGGGAGGCCGAGCAGTACTTC.

This clonotype was observed a handful of times. This sequence joins TRBV7-9 and TRBJ2-7; TRBD1 agrees at 11 bases. The CDR3 extends over 15 amino acids. Germline trimming cut 6 bases from V and 4 bases from J; bases unmatched to any gene: 8. Germline V gene lookup returns CDR1 SEHNR and CDR2 FQNEAQ (reference sequence). Here the CDR3 DNA reads TGTGCCAGCAGACATCCCGGACAGGGGGCGTACGAGCAGTACTTC. Its translation is CASRHPGQGAYEQYF.

This clonotype was observed at least ten times. The chain recombines TRBV7-8 with TRBJ2-7, with unresolved D. Trimming removed 4 bases at V and 2 bases at J, with 12 bases between. The CDR3 totals 14 residues. Germline loops: CDR1 SGHVS, CDR2 FQNEAQ. The DNA of the CDR3 is TGTGCCAGCAGCTCCCGCCGGCTTGCCTACGAGCAGTACTTC. The encoded protein is CASSSRRLAYEQYF.

The rearrangement links TRBV12-3 or TRBV12-4 to TRBJ1-2; possible D gene TRBD1, 5 bases. The V and J ends lost 6 bases and 2 bases respectively, with 16 bases between them. This CDR3 region has 15 residues. CDR3 nucleotides: TGTGCCAGCAGAAAAGGCCCGGGGCCAAACTATGGCTACACCTTC. Amino acids: CASRKGPGPNYGYTF.

This clonotype was seen only once. The rearrangement links TRBV24-1 to TRBJ2-5, with D perhaps matching TRBD1 (6 bases). The germline V gene has CDR1 KGHDR and CDR2 SFDVKD. Trimming shortened V by 2 bases and J by 3 bases, and 6 bases separated the two germline ends. CDR3 length equals 13 residues. The CDR3 sequence: CATSDWDKETQYF. The DNA for the CDR3 is TGTGCCACCAGTGATTGGGACAAAGAGACCCAGTACTTC.

As to this clonotype: This may be a read error: a much more frequent sequence differs by one nucleotide. V is TRBV7-2 and J is TRBJ2-1; a possible D gene is TRBD1 (5 bases). V was trimmed by 2 bases and J by 6 bases, leaving 14 bases between them. This CDR3 region has 15 residues. The germline gives CDR1 SGHTA, CDR2 FQGNSA. CDR3 region: CASSLNSGALNEQFF. The CDR3 DNA sequence: TGTGCCAGCAGCTTAAACAGTGGGGCACTCAATGAGCAGTTCTTC.

Details on this clonotype: The CDR3 ends on some other residue instead of the conserved phenylalanine or tryptophan, so this is likely a read error. The V call is TRBV7-2, the J call TRBJ2-1; 15 bases agree with TRBD2. This CDR3 spans 15 amino acids. J gave up 7 bases and V 5 bases, and 3 bases lay outside the gene matches. The germline V gene has CDR1 SGHTA and CDR2 FQGNSA. The CDR3 region is CASSRTSGGVNEQFY. As DNA, the CDR3 is TGTGCCAGCAGCAGGACTAGCGGGGGGGTTAATGAGCAGTTCTAC.

This clonotype showed up just a few times. CDR3 region: CASGINTYEQYF. The CDR3 DNA reads TGTGCCAGCGGCATCAACACCTACGAGCAGTACTTC. The rearrangement uses TRBV7-2 and TRBJ2-7; D gene unclear. CDR1 is SGHTA and CDR2 is FQGNSA in the germline V gene. V lost 8 bases and J 2 bases, leaving 10 bases between the germline ends. This CDR3 has 12 amino acids. Together with reference TRBV7-2 and TRBJ2-7, the CDR3 gives the full variable domain: GAGVSQSPSNKVTEKGKDVELRCDPISGHTALYWYRQSLGQGLEFLIYFQGNSAPDKSGLPSDRFSAERTGGSVSTLTIQRTQQEDSAVYLCASGINTYEQYFGPGTRLTVT.

In DNA form, the CDR3 reads TGTGCCAGCAGTGTCCCCGGCGCGGGGGCGTCCAATGAGCAGTTCTTC. As protein: CASSVPGAGASNEQFF. The chain links TRBV28 to TRBJ2-1, with a tentative D call TRBD2 (7 bases). V shed 5 bases and J shed 6 bases, with 20 bases lying between them. Germline-derived CDR1 and CDR2 are MDHEN and SYDVKM. The CDR3 sequence is 16 residues long.

The J gene is TRBJ1-1, the V gene TRBV7-6, with D possibly TRBD1 on 6 matching bases. Looked up from germline, CDR1 is SGHVS and CDR2 is FNYEAQ. The CDR3 consists of 14 residues. Trimming cost V 7 bases and J 1 base, with 13 bases left between them. The CDR3 sequence is CASTLGGPNTEAFF. CDR3 DNA sequence: TGTGCCAGCACCCTCGGGGGGCCGAACACTGAAGCTTTCTTT.

The rearrangement uses TRBV11-2 and TRBJ2-3; weak D call: TRBD2 (6 bases). V dropped 3 bases and J dropped 3 bases, with 13 bases sitting between them. CDR3 length equals 15 residues. Germline assignment: CDR1 SGHAT and CDR2 FQNNGV. This CDR3 reads CASSFTGDPTDTQYF. In DNA, the CDR3 is TGTGCCAGCAGCTTTACGGGGGACCCAACAGATACGCAGTATTTT.

There are many counts of this clonotype. The V gene is TRBV7-2, the J gene TRBJ1-1, with TRBD1 matching over 9 bases. Germline V gene data show CDR1 as SGHTA and CDR2 as FQGNSA. The J segment lost 4 bases and the V segment lost 3 bases, leaving 15 bases of the junction unmatched. The CDR3 contains 18 residues. The CDR3: CASSFRLTLGQGGTEAFF. CDR3 in DNA: TGTGCCAGCAGCTTCCGGTTGACCTTGGGACAGGGCGGCACTGAAGCTTTCTTT. The entire variable domain, with the rest obtained from reference TRBV7-2 and TRBJ1-1, is as follows: GAGVSQSPSNKVTEKGKDVELRCDPISGHTALYWYRQSLGQGLEFLIYFQGNSAPDKSGLPSDRFSAERTGGSVSTLTIQRTQQEDSAVYLCASSFRLTLGQGGTEAFFGQGTRLTVV.

This clonotype was picked up many times. This chain joins TRBV7-2 and TRBJ1-1, with a tentative D call TRBD1 (5 bases). This CDR3 spans 15 amino acids. Germline CDR1 SGHTA, CDR2 FQGNSA. V was shortened by 1 base and J by 5 bases, with 14 bases between the two germline ends. The CDR3 DNA follows: TGTGCCAGCAGCTTAGACCGGGGGTTGATAACTGAAGCTTTCTTT. This gives the protein CASSLDRGLITEAFF.